These T cell receptor beta chains were read from a single sample in a study of shared clonotypes between healthy human individuals. The data were produced by immunoSEQ multiplex PCR, yet TCRdb's version contains in-frame clones alone and is incomplete. The sample contains some 1 million clones, roughly 80% of which appear only once. The sequenced sample consisted of memory CD4+ T cells sorted from blood. The source of these receptors is a man aged 18 to 29 in good health. Each CDR3 is given with its conserved first and last residue. The order of the fields is J gene, clone size, CDR3 length, V gene, D gene, CDR3 protein, CDR3 DNA. A D gene is named only where the DNA matches it firmly. Size is stated for part of the rows, as once, few or many counts, or as a class when the clone is expanded.

>TRBJ2-3|NA|16|TRBV7-2|TRBD2
CASSSIAGVWTDTQYF
TGTGCCAGCAGCTCAATAGCGGGGGTATGGACAGATACGCAGTATTTT
>TRBJ1-1|NA|14|TRBV6-1|TRBD1
CASRNGQANTEAFF
TGTGCCAGCAGGAACGGACAGGCGAACACTGAAGCTTTCTTT
>TRBJ2-7|NA|13|TRBV10-3|NA
CAISESNSYEQYF
TGTGCCATCAGTGAGTCGAACAGCTACGAGCAGTACTTC
>TRBJ2-2|few|19|TRBV19|TRBD2
CASSIGLAGGLGATGELFF
TGTGCCAGTAGTATCGGATTAGCGGGGGGCCTCGGGGCCACCGGGGAGCTGTTTTTT
>TRBJ1-3|NA|15|TRBV5-1|NA
CASSLDRGKGNTIYF
TGCGCCAGCAGCTTGGATAGGGGGAAAGGAAACACCATATATTTT
>TRBJ2-1|NA|15|TRBV7-2|TRBD2
CASRVAGGPYNEQFF
TGTGCCAGCAGGGTAGCGGGAGGGCCGTACAATGAGCAGTTCTTC
>TRBJ1-3|NA|15|TRBV10-3|NA
CAISLHTGPGNTIYF
TGTGCCATCAGTCTTCATACCGGACCTGGAAACACCATATATTTT
>TRBJ1-1|NA|14|TRBV4-3|NA
CASSRDVWNTEAFF
TGCGCCAGCAGCCGAGATGTATGGAACACTGAAGCTTTCTTT
>TRBJ2-3|NA|16|TRBV4-3|TRBD1
CASSQGQGRSTDTQYF
TGCGCCAGCAGCCAAGGACAGGGAAGGAGCACAGATACGCAGTATTTT
>TRBJ1-5|NA|13|TRBV12-5|NA
CASGFGGNQPQHF
TGTGCTAGTGGTTTTGGCGGGAATCAGCCCCAGCATTTT
>TRBJ2-3|NA|16|TRBV28|NA
CASSLTRAGGADTQYF
TGTGCCAGCAGTCTGACCAGGGCGGGTGGGGCAGATACGCAGTATTTT
>TRBJ1-1|few|14|TRBV4-2|TRBD1
CASSLRGGVSEAFF
TGTGCCAGCAGCTTAAGAGGGGGCGTCTCTGAAGCTTTCTTT
>TRBJ2-3|few|13|TRBV29-1|NA
CSVGTAGTDTQYF
TGCAGCGTCGGGACGGCCGGTACCGATACGCAGTATTTT
>TRBJ2-2|many|15|TRBV6-6|TRBD2
CASRARLATTGELFF
TGTGCCAGCAGGGCGAGACTAGCGACAACCGGGGAGCTGTTTTTT
>TRBJ2-7|NA|12|TRBV18|NA
CASSPGYYEQYF
TGTGCCAGCTCCCCCGGGTACTACGAGCAGTACTTC
>TRBJ2-2|NA|18|TRBV4-2|TRBD1
CASSREPGQGFNTGELFF
TGTGCCAGCAGCCGTGAACCGGGACAGGGGTTTAACACCGGGGAGCTGTTTTTT
>TRBJ2-7|NA|13|TRBV10-2|NA
CASSEGVSYEQYF
TGCGCCAGCAGTGAGGGGGTATCCTACGAGCAGTACTTC